These 30 T cell receptor beta chains were sequenced from one sample in a study of blood T cell repertoires in COVID-19 (dated by TCRdb to the early 2020s). The library was obtained by the immunoSEQ multiplex PCR assay. The clones in this table, taken by TCRdb from immuneACCESS, are in-frame only. Not every clone is retained; where verified, under half of the shortfall comes from an unresolved V gene, and the cause of the rest is unknown. The sample contains some 270,000 clones, approximately 88% of them found a single time. The leading ten clones occupy over 2.5% of the sample. Sample: PBMCs or T cells enriched from blood (not recorded which). Every receptor here comes from a woman aged 40-49 years who had been exposed to COVID-19.

The rearrangement uses TRBV19 and TRBJ2-4, with TRBD1 as a possible D gene (6 bases). The germline V gene has CDR1 LNHDA and CDR2 SQIVND (reference sequence). Deletions cut 7 bases from V and 0 bases from J, with 19 bases between. The CDR3 spans 17 residues. CDR3 region: CASTPRDKSLAKNIQYF. The CDR3 nucleotides read TGTGCCAGTACCCCACGGGACAAATCACTAGCCAAAAACATTCAGTACTTC.

The chain links TRBV7-8 to TRBJ1-2; a possible D gene is TRBD1 (5 bases). Trimming removed 6 bases at V and 7 bases at J, with 21 bases between. Germline assignment: CDR1 SGHVS and CDR2 FQNEAQ. The CDR3 is 15 residues long. The CDR3 DNA reads TGTGCCAGCAGTTGGGTGGTCGGGGGGACTGGTGGCTACACCTTC. Protein sequence: CASSWVVGGTGGYTF.

The J gene is TRBJ1-1, the V gene TRBV6-5; the D gene is possibly TRBD1 (5 bases). Trimming left V 5 bases short and J 0 bases short, with 10 bases between. This CDR3 region has 14 residues. Germline values: CDR1 MNHEY, CDR2 SVGAGI. The CDR3 DNA sequence: TGTGCCAGCAGTCAGCAGGGCATGAACACTGAAGCTTTCTTT. As protein: CASSQQGMNTEAFF.

A word on this clone: One junction end does not reproduce the germline sequence, and a read error may be involved. The chain has TRBV5-1 and TRBJ1-2, with D possibly TRBD1 on 6 matching bases. The CDR3 covers 13 residues. Germline loops: CDR1 SGHRS, CDR2 YFSETQ. CDR3 loop: CASSGDTGRGYTF. In nucleotides, the CDR3 is TGTGCCAGCAGCGGGGACACAGGACGAGGCTACACCTTC.

The chain couples TRBV15 to TRBJ1-1; TRBD1 matches 8 bases. Germline assignment: CDR1 LNHNV and CDR2 YYDKDF (reference sequence). The trim removed 3 bases at V and 3 bases at J, leaving 6 bases unmatched. This CDR3 contains 15 residues. CDR3 sequence: CATSRVDRDYTEAFF. The CDR3 DNA sequence: TGTGCCACCAGCAGGGTGGACAGGGATTACACTGAAGCTTTCTTT. Based on the CDR3 plus reference TRBV15 and TRBJ1-1, the full variable domain is DAMVIQNPRYQVTQFGKPVTLSCSQTLNHNVMYWYQQKSSQAPKLLFHYYDKDFNNEADTPDNFQSRRPNTSFCFLDIRSPGLGDTAMYLCATSRVDRDYTEAFFGQGTRLTVV.

The chain combines TRBV7-3 with TRBJ2-2; maybe TRBD1 (5 bases). The germline V gene encodes CDR1 SGHTA and CDR2 FQGTGA. This CDR3 has 15 residues. V lost 4 bases to trimming and J lost 6 bases, with 15 bases between them. The DNA of the CDR3 is TGTGCCAGCAGCTACACAGGACAAAGACCCGGGGAGCTGTTTTTT. Translated, it gives CASSYTGQRPGELFF. Full variable domain (missing parts from reference TRBV7-3 and TRBJ2-2): GAGVSQTPSNKVTEKGKYVELRCDPISGHTALYWYRQSLGQGPEFLIYFQGTGAADDSGLPNDRFFAVRPEGSVSTLKIQRTERGDSAVYLCASSYTGQRPGELFFGEGSRLTVL.

The chain joins TRBV7-8 to TRBJ1-3; D is unresolved. Looked up from germline, CDR1 is SGHVS and CDR2 is FQNEAQ. Between the trimmed V and J ends, which lost 1 base and 0 bases, there was a span of 10 bases. CDR3 length equals 16 residues. CDR3 in amino acids: CASSLVGLSSGNTIYF. CDR3 sequence (DNA): TGTGCCAGCAGCTTAGTTGGGCTGAGCTCTGGAAACACCATATATTTT. Looking up the rest from reference TRBV7-8 and TRBJ1-3 gives the full variable domain: GAGVSQSPRYKVAKRGQDVALRCDPISGHVSLFWYQQALGQGPEFLTYFQNEAQLDKSGLPSDRFFAERPEGSVSTLKIQRTQQEDSAVYLCASSLVGLSSGNTIYFGEGSWLTVV.

This chain joins TRBV19 and TRBJ2-1; D unclear. Per germline, CDR1 LNHDA and CDR2 SQIVND (reference sequence). The CDR3 covers 14 residues. V was pared by 7 bases and J by 5 bases, with 15 bases between. The CDR3 loop is CASTGSGSNNEQFF. CDR3 in DNA: TGTGCCAGTACGGGTTCGGGTTCCAACAATGAGCAGTTCTTC.

The chain joins TRBV27 to TRBJ1-1; D perhaps matches TRBD1 (5 bases). Per the germline V gene, CDR1 is MNHEY and CDR2 is SMNVEV (reference sequence). The V end was cut by 3 bases, the J end by 1 base, with 18 bases between. This CDR3 has 17 residues. The CDR3 loop reads CASSFYYRKNSNTEAFF. The CDR3 DNA sequence: TGTGCCAGCAGTTTCTACTACAGGAAAAACTCGAACACTGAAGCTTTCTTT.

The V and J genes are TRBV10-3 and TRBJ1-4, with D hard to call. CDR3 length: 15 residues. The germline V and J ends were trimmed by 2 bases and 6 bases, with 13 bases remaining between them. Germline-derived CDR1 and CDR2 are ENHRY and SYGVKD. CDR3 coding DNA: TGTGCCATCAGTGAGGGGGATAGGAGGTATGAAAAACTGTTTTTT. This codes for CAISEGDRRYEKLFF.

The chain has TRBV7-2 and TRBJ1-4, with D maybe TRBD1 (5 bases). V was clipped by 7 bases and J by 7 bases, with 16 bases between them. This CDR3 is 14 amino acids long. Germline V gives CDR1 SGHTA, CDR2 FQGNSA. DNA for the CDR3: TGTGCCAGCACCGTAGGGGTGGGGCGTGAAAAACTGTTTTTT. Amino acids: CASTVGVGREKLFF.

This clone has only one observation. The CDR3 reads CASSLTHRLAGVQNEQFF. The CDR3 region has the DNA TGTGCCAGCAGCCTCACCCACCGACTAGCGGGAGTACAAAATGAGCAGTTCTTC. The rearrangement uses TRBV27 and TRBJ2-1; 12 nucleotides match TRBD2. This CDR3 spans 18 amino acids. The V segment lost 6 bases and the J segment 7 bases; nucleotides outside the gene matches: 16. The V gene's germline CDR1 is MNHEY and CDR2 SMNVEV (reference sequence).

A single count supports this clone. This rearrangement joins TRBV13 to TRBJ2-7, with TRBD1 identical over 9 bases. This CDR3 region has 13 residues. V gave up 5 bases and J gave up 11 bases; unmatched junction bases: 10. Germline-derived CDR1 and CDR2 are PRHDT and FYEKMQ (reference sequence). CDR3 loop: CASSAGQGTLKYV. For the CDR3, the DNA is TGTGCCAGCAGCGCGGGACAGGGTACCCTGAAGTACGTC.

The genes are TRBV28 and TRBJ2-3; TRBD2 matches at 8 bases. V shed 2 bases, J shed 0 bases, and the junction held 4 bases outside the gene matches. CDR3 length: 16 residues. Germline-derived CDR1 and CDR2 are MDHEN and SYDVKM. The CDR3 spells CASSLLVAGSTDTQYF. The CDR3, as DNA: TGTGCCAGCAGTTTACTGGTAGCGGGGAGCACAGATACGCAGTATTTT.

This clone was recorded once. This chain joins TRBV10-3 and TRBJ2-1; TRBD2 agrees at 8 bases. The CDR3 is made up of 15 amino acids. Germline CDR1 ENHRY, CDR2 SYGVKD. The junction had 5 bases not matched to a gene; V was cut back by 0 bases and J by 7 bases. The chain's CDR3 is CAISESGTRGNEQFF. CDR3 sequence (DNA): TGTGCCATCAGTGAGTCGGGGACTAGAGGGAATGAGCAGTTCTTC.

The chain links TRBV6-2 or TRBV6-3 to TRBJ1-1; possible D gene TRBD1, 6 bases. Germline CDR1 and CDR2: MNHEY and SVGEGT. V was shortened by 4 bases and J by 0 bases, with 15 bases between the two germline ends. This CDR3 spans 16 amino acids. CDR3 region: CASSSNRARMNTEAFF. DNA of the CDR3: TGTGCCAGCAGTTCAAACAGGGCCCGCATGAACACTGAAGCTTTCTTT.

This clone came up a few times. The gene calls are TRBV24-1 and TRBJ2-1; D is possibly TRBD1 (6 bases). This CDR3 is 15 amino acids long. CDR1 is KGHDR, CDR2 SFDVKD, per germline. V was clipped by 1 base and J by 9 bases, with 15 bases between them. For the CDR3, the DNA is TGTGCCACCAGTGATTTTAACAGGGAAATAAGTGAGCAGTTCTTC. Translating it yields CATSDFNREISEQFF.

This clone was counted between two and nine times. The chain links TRBV28 to TRBJ2-7, with TRBD1 as a possible D gene (5 bases). Trimming shortened V by 1 base and J by 5 bases, and 12 bases separated the two germline ends. This CDR3 region has 14 residues. Germline V gene data show CDR1 as MDHEN and CDR2 as SYDVKM. CDR3 DNA: TGTGCCAGCAGTTTATTGCCAGGGTTGGACGAGCAGTACTTC. It yields the protein CASSLLPGLDEQYF.

The rearrangement links TRBV10-3 to TRBJ1-4; D unresolved. In germline, CDR1 is ENHRY, CDR2 SYGVKD. The CDR3 extends over 15 amino acids. V was trimmed by 4 bases and J by 3 bases, leaving 12 bases between them. The CDR3 sequence: CAISVADRPNEKLFF. The CDR3 DNA sequence: TGTGCCATCAGTGTCGCAGATCGCCCTAATGAAAAACTGTTTTTT.

The chain uses TRBV4-1 and TRBJ2-3; TRBD2 matches 11 bases. The V segment lost 1 base and the J segment 4 bases; nucleotides outside the gene matches: 7. Per germline, CDR1 MGHRA and CDR2 YSYEKL. The CDR3 length is 17 residues. The CDR3 is CASSQVTSGSTADTQYF. In DNA form, the CDR3 reads TGCGCCAGCAGCCAAGTCACTAGCGGGAGTACCGCAGATACGCAGTATTTT.

This clone has only a few counts. The chain couples TRBV7-9 to TRBJ2-2; D unclear. CDR1 is SEHNR and CDR2 is FQNEAQ in the germline V gene (reference sequence). The V gene lost 3 bases and the J gene lost 4 bases, with 6 bases spanning the gap. The CDR3 length is 13 residues. CDR3 protein: CASSFGATGELFF. CDR3 DNA sequence: TGTGCCAGCAGCTTTGGAGCCACCGGGGAGCTGTTTTTT.

This clone was found once. The rearrangement uses TRBV9 and TRBJ2-1; D perhaps matches TRBD2 (5 bases). The germline gives CDR1 SGDLS, CDR2 YYNGEE. Trimming removed 0 bases at V and 6 bases at J, with 7 bases between. CDR3 length: 13 amino acids. The CDR3 DNA is TGTGCCAGCAGCGTAGCGGCGGGCAATGAGCAGTTCTTC. Its translation is CASSVAAGNEQFF.

CDR3: CAIGTPNQPQHF. The CDR3 coding sequence is TGTGCCATTGGTACTCCTAATCAGCCCCAGCATTTT. This chain links TRBV30 with TRBJ1-5; no definite D call. Germline V CDR1 and CDR2: GTSNPN, SVGIG (reference sequence). Trimming pared 8 bases from V and 4 bases from J, leaving 12 bases between. This CDR3 spans 12 amino acids.

V is TRBV4-2 and J is TRBJ2-3, with 10 bases aligning to TRBD2. Per germline, CDR1 LGHNA and CDR2 YNFKEQ. The CDR3 runs to 18 residues. With 4 bases clipped from V and 0 bases from J, the junction kept 10 bases outside the gene matches. CDR3: CASSPLAGRQTSTDTQYF. The DNA of the CDR3 is TGTGCCAGCAGCCCACTAGCGGGGCGACAAACTAGCACAGATACGCAGTATTTT.

V is TRBV25-1 and J is TRBJ2-5, with a tentative D call TRBD2 (6 bases). The CDR3 is 14 residues long. Germline assignment: CDR1 MGHDK and CDR2 SYGVNS. V was trimmed by 6 bases and J by 5 bases, leaving 16 bases between them. CDR3 residues: CASRPEDGGETQYF. In DNA form, the CDR3 reads TGTGCCAGCAGGCCCGAGGATGGGGGGGAGACCCAGTACTTC. The entire variable domain, with the rest obtained from reference TRBV25-1 and TRBJ2-5, is as follows: EADIYQTPRYLVIGTGKKITLECSQTMGHDKMYWYQQDPGMELHLIHYSYGVNSTEKGDLSSESTVSRIRTEHFPLTLESARPSHTSQYLCASRPEDGGETQYFGPGTRLLVL.

The V and J genes are TRBV7-2 and TRBJ2-2; no definite D call. The CDR3 has 12 amino acids. V lost 1 base and J 9 bases, leaving 6 bases between the germline ends. Per the germline V gene, CDR1 is SGHTA and CDR2 is FQGNSA. The CDR3 here is CASSLVGWELFF. The CDR3 bases are TGTGCCAGCAGCTTAGTCGGGTGGGAGCTGTTTTTT.

The chain links TRBV7-2 to TRBJ2-7; 8 bases align to TRBD2. The CDR3 runs to 16 residues. Germline values: CDR1 SGHTA, CDR2 FQGNSA. The V segment lost 5 bases and the J segment 6 bases; nucleotides outside the gene matches: 15. CDR3 DNA sequence: TGTGCCAGCAGCCCAGGGAGTTCGGGGGGGCCGTTCGAGCAGTACTTC. Its protein product is CASSPGSSGGPFEQYF.

The rearrangement uses TRBV6-5 and TRBJ1-5; D gene uncertain. CDR3 length: 14 amino acids. From germline, CDR1 is MNHEY and CDR2 SVGAGI. The V and J ends lost 5 bases and 6 bases respectively, with 14 bases between them. CDR3 in DNA: TGTGCCAGCAGTACTGCCCGGGATGCTCAGCCCCAGCATTTT. Its protein is CASSTARDAQPQHF.

The chain combines TRBV27 with TRBJ2-1; D is perhaps TRBD1 (6 bases). Germline loops: CDR1 MNHEY, CDR2 SMNVEV (reference sequence). This CDR3 is 13 amino acids long. The ends were cut back, 2 bases at V and 8 bases at J, with 10 bases in the middle. CDR3: CASSLARGDEQFF. CDR3 bases: TGTGCCAGCAGTTTAGCCAGGGGCGATGAGCAGTTCTTC.

This chain uses TRBV6-2 or TRBV6-3 with TRBJ2-5, with 8 bases matching TRBD1. CDR1 is MNHEY and CDR2 is SVGEGT in the germline V gene. The CDR3 is 17 residues long. The junction had 14 bases not matched to a gene; V was cut back by 2 bases and J by 6 bases. CDR3 coding DNA: TGTGCCAGCAGTTACCCGACCGCGACAGGGGAGGTCAAGACCCAGTACTTC. The encoded protein is CASSYPTATGEVKTQYF.